This entry features one T cell receptor (beta chain) sequence. The antigen is undetermined. The CDR3 is 15 residues long. Per the germline V gene, CDR1 is KGHSH and CDR2 is LQKENI. Between the trimmed V and J ends, which lost 4 bases and 4 bases, there was a span of 13 bases. The PCR employed 60 Vbeta primers together with 13 Jbeta primers. TCRdb's copy holds only in-frame clones and misses some; the assay was immunoSEQ multiplex PCR. The table shows approximately 90,000 clones, with 65% to 80% occurring only once. This sample is part of a study of cytomegalovirus exposure and HLA in healthy donors. About the research overall: Among the 300 to 500 genotyped donors, 65% to 85% were placed in the Caucasian-associated ancestry cluster. Whole-study findings and limits: Reported performance of the classifier showed diagnosis of cytomegalovirus status with high specificity and sensitivity.

Material: PBMCs. The chain uses TRBV18 and TRBJ1-4, with D possibly TRBD1 on 5 matching bases. The source of this sequence is a woman aged 45-59 years in good health and CMV-seropositive. As DNA, the CDR3 is TGTGCCAGCTCACAGCAGGGCGGGGATAATGAAAAACTGTTTTTT. It codes for CASSQQGGDNEKLFF.